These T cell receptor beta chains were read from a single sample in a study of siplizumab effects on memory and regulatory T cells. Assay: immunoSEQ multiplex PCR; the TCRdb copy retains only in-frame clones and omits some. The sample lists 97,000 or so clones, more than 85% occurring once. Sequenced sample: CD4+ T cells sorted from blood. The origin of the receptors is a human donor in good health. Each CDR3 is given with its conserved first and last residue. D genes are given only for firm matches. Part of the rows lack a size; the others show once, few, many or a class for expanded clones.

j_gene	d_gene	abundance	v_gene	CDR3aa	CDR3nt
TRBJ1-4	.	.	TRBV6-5	CATFREKLFF	TGTGCCACCTTTAGGGAAAAACTGTTTTTT
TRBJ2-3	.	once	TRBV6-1	CASSESRITDTQYF	TGTGCCAGCAGTGAGTCCAGGATCACAGATACGCAGTATTTT
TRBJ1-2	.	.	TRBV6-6	CASSHGVEGYTF	TGTGCCAGCAGTCACGGGGTGGAAGGCTACACCTTC
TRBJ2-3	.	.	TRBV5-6	CASSLGFSRIPPTDTQYF	TGTGCCAGCAGCTTGGGTTTCAGCCGGATACCCCCCACAGATACGCAGTATTTT
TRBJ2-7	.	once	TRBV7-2	CASSLGATYEQYF	TGTGCCAGCAGCTTAGGGGCAACCTACGAGCAGTACTTC
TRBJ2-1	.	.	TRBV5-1	CASSLSLSYNEQFF	TGCGCCAGCAGCTTGTCGCTCTCCTACAATGAGCAGTTCTTC
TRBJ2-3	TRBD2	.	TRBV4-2	CASSQDGSGAGTQYF	TGTGCCAGCAGCCAAGACGGGAGCGGGGCGGGTACGCAGTATTTT
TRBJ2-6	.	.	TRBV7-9	CASSLVVGAGANVLTF	TGTGCCAGCAGCTTAGTCGTTGGGGCTGGGGCCAACGTCCTGACTTTC
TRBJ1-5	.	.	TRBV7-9	CASSPGQGYSNQPQHF	TGTGCCAGCAGCCCGGGGCAGGGGTATAGCAATCAGCCCCAGCATTTT
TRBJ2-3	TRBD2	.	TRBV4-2	CASSPGSLAGVGYTDTQYF	TGTGCCAGCAGCCCCGGATCACTAGCGGGAGTCGGATATACAGATACGCAGTATTTT
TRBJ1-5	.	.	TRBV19	CASSIGTSNQPQHF	TGTGCCAGTAGTATTGGCACGAGCAATCAGCCCCAGCATTTT
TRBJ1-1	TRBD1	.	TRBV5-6	CASSLRGRPMNTEAFF	TGTGCCAGCAGCTTAAGGGGGCGGCCGATGAACACTGAAGCTTTCTTT
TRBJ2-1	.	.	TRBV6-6	CASSPQGTEQFF	TGTGCCAGCAGTCCTCAGGGGACTGAGCAGTTCTTC
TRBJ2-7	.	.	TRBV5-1	CASSLERRSYEQYF	TGCGCCAGCAGCTTGGAGCGGCGATCCTACGAGCAGTACTTC